Below, 17 T cell receptor beta chains from the same sample are listed, as sequenced in a study of monozygotic twins with cystic fibrosis. This table comes from immunoSEQ multiplex PCR, and its TCRdb copy is limited to in-frame clones, with some not included. Here the sample spans about 15,000 clones, over 85% being singletons. Sequencing input: blood. These receptors were obtained from a girl aged 2 to 9 with cystic fibrosis.

This chain uses TRBV27 with TRBJ2-1; D might be TRBD2 (5 bases). The germline CDR1 and CDR2 sequences are MNHEY and SMNVEV (reference sequence). V lost 7 bases and J 7 bases, leaving 11 bases between the germline ends. The CDR3 is made up of 12 amino acids. The CDR3 is CASIGGSNEQFF. DNA for the CDR3: TGTGCCAGCATTGGCGGGTCAAATGAGCAGTTCTTC.

The chain couples TRBV4-3 to TRBJ2-3, with 7 bases lining up with TRBD2. The CDR3 has 17 amino acids. The V gene's germline CDR1 is LGHNA and CDR2 YSLEER. V trimming: 0 bases; J trimming: 3 bases; junction bases outside the gene matches: 9. CDR3 nucleotide sequence: TGCGCCAGCAGCCAAGATCTGGCGGGAGTTCTAACAGATACGCAGTATTTT. Its protein product is CASSQDLAGVLTDTQYF.

The chain carries TRBV29-1 and TRBJ1-3; no firm D call. Trimming removed 4 bases from V and 2 bases from J, with 18 bases in between. CDR3 length equals 16 residues. Germline loops: CDR1 SQVTM, CDR2 ANQGSEA. This CDR3 is CSVAPTQGWPGNTIYF. The CDR3 bases are TGCAGCGTTGCACCCACTCAAGGGTGGCCTGGAAACACCATATATTTT.

The chain joins TRBV30 to TRBJ1-4; D gene ambiguous. This CDR3 contains 11 residues. V was pared by 3 bases and J by 8 bases, with 7 bases between. CDR1 and CDR2 from the germline V gene are GTSNPN and SVGIG (reference sequence). The CDR3 sequence is CAWSRPEKLFF. DNA of the CDR3: TGTGCCTGGAGCCGGCCCGAAAAACTGTTTTTT.

The chain combines TRBV7-9 with TRBJ1-1; maybe TRBD1 (5 bases). The V gene's germline CDR1 is SEHNR and CDR2 FQNEAQ (reference sequence). The CDR3 consists of 14 residues. The germline V and J ends were trimmed by 5 bases and 4 bases, with 14 bases remaining between them. Written as DNA, the CDR3 is TGTGCCAGCAGCGGGGGTTTCGGAGGCACTGAAGCTTTCTTT. Translating it yields CASSGGFGGTEAFF.

The chain is built from TRBV30 and TRBJ2-2, with 9 bases fitting TRBD2. This CDR3 has 15 amino acids. Trimming cost V 3 bases and J 5 bases; bases outside gene matches: 7. CDR1 is GTSNPN and CDR2 is SVGIG in the germline V gene (reference sequence). As DNA, the CDR3 is TGTGCCTGGAGGGAGAGCGGGAGGAGGACCGGGGAGCTGTTTTTT. Amino acid sequence: CAWRESGRRTGELFF.

The V gene is TRBV30, the J gene TRBJ1-2, with D possibly being TRBD1 (6 bases). The CDR3 is 13 amino acids. Trimming left V 6 bases short and J 0 bases short, with 11 bases between. Germline loops: CDR1 GTSNPN, CDR2 SVGIG (reference sequence). CDR3 sequence reads: CACLRGANYGYTF. The CDR3 DNA reads TGTGCCTGTCTGAGGGGGGCTAACTATGGCTACACCTTC.

This clone came up once. The chain combines TRBV10-3 with TRBJ2-7, with TRBD2 matching over 8 bases. V lost 4 bases to trimming and J lost 4 bases; unmatched junction nucleotides: 12. Germline lookup yields CDR1 ENHRY and CDR2 SYGVKD. The length of the CDR3 is 16 residues. CDR3: CAISGSMSGSGYEQYF. The DNA of the CDR3 is TGTGCCATCAGTGGGTCTATGAGCGGGAGTGGGTACGAGCAGTACTTC.

The V and J genes are TRBV13 and TRBJ2-7; D is possibly TRBD1 or TRBD2 (5 bases each). Germline V gene sequence: CDR1 PRHDT, CDR2 FYEKMQ (reference sequence). V lost 5 bases to trimming and J lost 2 bases, with 16 bases between them. CDR3 length: 15 residues. CDR3 in amino acids: CASSPRDLGTYEQYF. The CDR3 nucleotides read TGTGCCAGCAGCCCTCGGGACCTTGGAACCTACGAGCAGTACTTC. Together with reference TRBV13 and TRBJ2-7, the CDR3 gives the full variable domain: AAGVIQSPRHLIKEKRETATLKCYPIPRHDTVYWYQQGPGQDPQFLISFYEKMQSDKGSIPDRFSAQQFSDYHSELNMSSLELGDSALYFCASSPRDLGTYEQYFGPGTRLTVT.

The chain is built from TRBV27 and TRBJ2-1; D unresolved. Germline values: CDR1 MNHEY, CDR2 SMNVEV (reference sequence). The CDR3 sequence is 12 residues long. V lost 4 bases and J lost 8, with 9 bases in between. Here the CDR3 DNA reads TGTGCCAGCAGTTCCCGTGCTCATGAGCAGTTCTTC. Its translation is CASSSRAHEQFF.

The chain recombines TRBV6-5 with TRBJ2-3; 12 nucleotides align to TRBD2. The V segment lost 5 bases and the J segment 4 bases; nucleotides outside the gene matches: 4. The germline gives CDR1 MNHEY, CDR2 SVGAGI. The CDR3 runs 15 residues. The CDR3 loop is CASSRLAGVADTQYF. The CDR3 nucleotides read TGTGCCAGCAGTCGACTAGCGGGAGTCGCAGATACGCAGTATTTT.

The V call is TRBV5-1, the J call TRBJ2-5; D gene unclear. Trimming shortened V by 0 bases and J by 2 bases, and 14 bases separated the two germline ends. In germline, CDR1 is SGHRS, CDR2 YFSETQ. The CDR3 contains 16 residues. CDR3 DNA sequence: TGCGCCAGCAGCTTGGACTTCCGCCTGCGGCAAGAGACCCAGTACTTC. Amino acid sequence: CASSLDFRLRQETQYF.

This sequence joins TRBV2 and TRBJ1-1; D is unclear. Per germline, CDR1 SNHLY and CDR2 FYNNEI. There are 13 residues in the CDR3. Trimming took off 7 bases at V and 6 bases at J, with 15 bases between the two ends. The CDR3 DNA reads TGTGCCAGCAAAGAGGAGTCGATGGCTGAAGCTTTCTTT. Translation gives CASKEESMAEAFF. Combining the CDR3 with reference TRBV2 and TRBJ1-1 gives the whole variable domain EPEVTQTPSHQVTQMGQEVILRCVPISNHLYFYWYRQILGQKVEFLVSFYNNEISEKSEIFDDQFSVERPDGSNFTLKIRSTKLEDSAMYFCASKEESMAEAFFGQGTRLTVV.

The chain is built from TRBV5-1 and TRBJ2-2; 8 nucleotides line up with TRBD2. J lost 4 bases, V lost 0 bases, and 2 bases had no gene match. Per germline, CDR1 SGHRS and CDR2 YFSETQ. The CDR3 covers 15 residues. CDR3 sequence reads: CASSLGLAITGELFF. CDR3 DNA sequence: TGCGCCAGCAGCTTGGGACTAGCGATCACCGGGGAGCTGTTTTTT.

This chain links TRBV28 with TRBJ2-7; D is ambiguous. The germline V and J ends were trimmed by 4 bases and 4 bases, with 14 bases remaining between them. Per the germline V gene, CDR1 is MDHEN and CDR2 is SYDVKM. This CDR3 contains 14 residues. CDR3 sequence: CASSSVGPLYEQYF. The CDR3 nucleotides read TGTGCCAGCAGTTCGGTCGGCCCCTTATACGAGCAGTACTTC.

This clone came up once. V is TRBV27 and J is TRBJ2-1, with a possible D match to TRBD1 (6 bases). The CDR3 has 16 amino acids. Trimming removed 8 bases from V and 0 bases from J, with 17 bases in between. CDR1 MNHEY and CDR2 SMNVEV come from the germline V gene (reference sequence). CDR3 protein: CASSIRGTPSYNEQFF. Written as DNA, the CDR3 is TGTGCCAGCTCCATTAGGGGGACGCCCTCCTACAATGAGCAGTTCTTC.

This rearrangement joins TRBV10-3 to TRBJ2-7; the match to TRBD2 covers 8 bases. Germline trimming cut 4 bases from V and 7 bases from J; bases unmatched to any gene: 9. From germline, CDR1 is ENHRY and CDR2 SYGVKD. This CDR3 comprises 14 residues. Here the CDR3 reads CAISAPRLAGEQYF. CDR3 coding DNA: TGTGCCATCAGTGCCCCGCGGCTAGCGGGTGAGCAGTACTTC.